This T cell receptor (beta chain) stems from a study of cytomegalovirus exposure and HLA in healthy donors (dated by TCRdb to the late 2010s). Concerning the study at large: A later analysis indicated that the 95 to 150 validation repertoires were generated on the platform also employed for the approximately 670 repertoires of the first cohort. In addition to the first cohort of 666 subjects, a separate validation cohort of 120 different subjects was used. The study aimed to test whether cataloging public T cell receptors could reveal signatures of past pathogen exposure. High-throughput TCR immunosequencing, statistical association of individual TCRs with disease status, and machine learning were combined to predict cytomegalovirus infection status. Beyond this particular receptor, the publication reports: All 120 or so repertoires were used to score co-occurrence in the validation cohort in a later analysis, because that analysis had no HLA typing for the cohort. In a later analysis, TCRs clustered in the first cohort were found to also tend to co-occur in the 130 or so validation repertoires, with around 94% of cluster scores above 0. A total of 150 or so TCR beta chains were listed by the study as associated with cytomegalovirus. Most TCR sequences were seen in very few donors, while some public TCRs were found in many individuals. Cytomegalovirus status was reported to be diagnosed by the classifier with high specificity and sensitivity in both the original and validation cohorts. The authors suggested that the approach could potentially be generalized to other disease states and immunological phenotypes. In vitro tests confirmed that a few of the cytomegalovirus-associated TCR beta chains recognize cytomegalovirus antigens.

The donors were included in the validation cohort of 90 to 150 subjects, a group kept apart from the roughly 700-subject first cohort. V sheds 5 bases and J sheds 0 bases, leaving 16 bases between their ends. The germline V gene provides CDR1 SGHAT and CDR2 FQNNGV. From cysteine to phenylalanine, the CDR3 is 16 amino acids long. Only the CDR3 DNA stays, 48 bases, in frame from base 1. Library prep was done by the immunoSEQ multiplex PCR assay. The study's processing was this. A statistical classification framework was built to diagnose cytomegalovirus status from the catalog of TCR beta chain sequences. TCRdb's version of the immuneACCESS table is confined to in-frame rearrangements and falls short of the full clone set. An unresolved V gene accounts for under half of the shortfall where checked; the remainder is of unknown origin. D and trimming come from the DNA, and the V and J calls and clone size come from that table. The sample data list about 200,000 clones, and roughly 88% of these were observed just once. The biggest ten clones account for roughly 13% of the sample.

This clone was seen just once. The target of this receptor is not known. No much larger clonotype is one base removed from it; base qualities were not supplied. The sample was PBMCs. This sequence originates from a woman aged 25-40 years in good health and CMV-seropositive. The V and J genes are TRBV11-2 and TRBJ1-2; 6 matching bases give a weak D call of TRBD1. The CDR3 sequence is CASSRDNLSPNYGYTF. The DNA sequence is given as TGTGCCAGCAGCCGGGACAACCTGTCCCCTAACTATGGCTACACCTTC.